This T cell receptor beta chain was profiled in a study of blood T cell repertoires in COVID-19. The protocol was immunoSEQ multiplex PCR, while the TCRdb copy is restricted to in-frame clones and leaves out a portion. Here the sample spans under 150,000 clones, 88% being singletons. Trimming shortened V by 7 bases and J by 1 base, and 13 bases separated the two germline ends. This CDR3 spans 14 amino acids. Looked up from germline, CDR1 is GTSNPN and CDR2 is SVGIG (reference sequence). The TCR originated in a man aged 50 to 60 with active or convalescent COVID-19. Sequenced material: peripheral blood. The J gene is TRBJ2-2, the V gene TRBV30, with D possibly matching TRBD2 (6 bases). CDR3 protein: CASGGPRNTGELFF. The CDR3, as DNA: TGTGCCTCCGGAGGGCCAAGGAACACCGGGGAGCTGTTTTTT.